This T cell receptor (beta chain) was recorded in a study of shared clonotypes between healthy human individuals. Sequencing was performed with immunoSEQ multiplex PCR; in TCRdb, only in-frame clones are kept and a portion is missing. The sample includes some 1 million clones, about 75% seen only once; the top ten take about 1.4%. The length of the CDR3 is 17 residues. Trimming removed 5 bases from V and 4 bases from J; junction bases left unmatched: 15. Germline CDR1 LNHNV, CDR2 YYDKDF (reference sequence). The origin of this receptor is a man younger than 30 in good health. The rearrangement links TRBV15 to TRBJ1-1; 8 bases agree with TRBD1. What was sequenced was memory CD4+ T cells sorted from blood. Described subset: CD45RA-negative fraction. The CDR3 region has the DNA TGTGCCACCAGCGGCAAAAGGGGACAGGTCGCGTTCACTGAAGCTTTCTTT. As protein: CATSGKRGQVAFTEAFF.